The following is a T cell receptor beta chain sequence with its context. Its cognate antigen has yet to be identified. Base qualities are not recorded, but no much larger clone differs from it by a single base. The data are from a study of cytomegalovirus exposure and HLA in healthy donors (dated by TCRdb to the late 2010s). For the wider study: In an earlier analysis of under 600 of the donors, around 290 Gb of sequence data and 117 million unique TCR beta sequences from 180 million or so T cells were reported. Typing coverage varied by locus: roughly 629-630 donors for A, B, C, DRB1 and DQB1; more than 500 for DQA1; about 570 for DPA1; under 490 for DPB1. Every repertoire in the discovery cohort had been generated on one and the same sequencing platform. Rather than using new phenotypic data, the later analysis identified candidate immune exposures from TCR beta sequences and from how often those sequences occurred across donors. Roughly 320 gigabases of sequencing data and about 92 million unique TCR sequences made up an early release that covered 500 to 700 HLA-typed donors. In a later genetic analysis, genome-wide SNP genotypes for about 65% of the roughly 670 donors were used, and that subset was treated as a discovery cohort. An earlier analysis of 450 to 750 of the donors used high-throughput TCR beta sequencing to judge whether each TCR beta V gene segment behaved as functional or pseudogenic. High-throughput TCR immunosequencing, statistical association of individual TCRs with disease status, and machine learning were combined to predict cytomegalovirus infection status. Of the 350 to 450 genotyped donors, 65% to 90% were placed in the genetic ancestry cluster associated with self-reported Caucasian donors. HLA typing included class I and class II loci at four-digit resolution. The T cell repertoires of 666 subjects were profiled by immunosequencing and related to cytomegalovirus serostatus. In addition to the first cohort of 666 subjects, a separate validation cohort of 120 different subjects was used. Donor age, sex, ethnicity and CMV serostatus were compiled alongside the repertoire data. On average, around 240,000 unique TCR beta nucleotide sequences were sequenced per donor among a few hundred genotyped donors of the cohort, with 15% to 20% of those sequences being non-productive. A later analysis re-analyzed previously published TCR beta repertoires from roughly 600 donors and added high-resolution HLA genotyping to study TCR occurrence patterns. The study was designed to test whether signatures of past pathogen exposure could be identified by cataloging public T cell receptors. Four to six DR-DQ haplotypes were handled as single units for association and clustering, since linkage in the cohort was strong. Study-wide conclusions, independent of this receptor: Some IMGT-functional V segments, including TRBV6-2 and TRBV6-3, could not be distinguished by the 87-base-pair reads and were therefore excluded. The earlier analysis of 587 of the donors excluded some 16 rarely observed V segments, including chromosome 9 orphons, because counts were too low. A later analysis associated 16,951 TCR beta sequences with specific HLA alleles at a false discovery rate of 0.05. A later genetic analysis associated a missense DCLRE1C variant with V-gene and J-gene trimming of TCR beta chains, and an independent cohort replicated the association. Across donors, most TCR sequences were observed very rarely, whereas some public TCRs were present in many individuals. Correlated functional status among segregating V segments might be attributable to linkage disequilibrium, but an unknown experimental factor could not be ruled out. In the study, around 150 TCR beta chains were listed as associated with cytomegalovirus. A further reported finding was that TCR beta sequences accurately predicted the HLA-A and HLA-B alleles for most subjects in the first cohort. According to a later analysis, TCR association rates differed among HLA loci, with DRB1 alleles showing the most associated TCRs and HLA-C alleles showing the fewest. This cohort had only TCR beta chains sequenced, and the lack of alpha or paired-chain data limited which features could be detected. The only immune exposure information available for the cohort was CMV serostatus. When HLA alleles, especially DR and DQ, strongly co-occurred, TCR associations were difficult to assign to individual alleles. The sequencing pipeline was judged likely to have produced a cluster of highly shared sequence variants as a technical artifact. In a later genetic analysis, fewer N-insertions in productive TCRs were reported among donors in an Asian-associated ancestry cluster than the approximately 710-donor mean. The authors suggested that the approach could potentially be generalized to other disease states and immunological phenotypes. In an earlier analysis of 450 to 750 of the donors, most TCR beta V segments appeared in productive rearrangements about 87% or about 30% of the time, broadly matching IMGT annotations. Because HLA typing was missing for some donors at each locus, association tests included only the typed subset. Compared with equally common non-associated chains, HLA-associated TCR beta chains in a later analysis were more clonally expanded and had lower generation probabilities. A later analysis reported that several top co-occurrence clusters appeared linked to parvovirus B19, influenza, CMV and Epstein-Barr virus. Sequencing depth was assumed to be roughly uniform across donors in the presence/absence analyses, though that assumption may not hold. A few of the identified cytomegalovirus-associated TCR beta chains were confirmed in vitro to be specific for cytomegalovirus antigens. In a later analysis, most CMV-associated TCR beta chains were found to appear HLA-restricted, with HLA associations seemingly driven largely by CMV exposure. The classifier was reported to diagnose cytomegalovirus status with high specificity and sensitivity in both the original cohort and the validation cohort.

The cohort consisted of some 670 healthy bone marrow donors. All cohort members were sampled while nominally healthy, although unrecorded immune exposures were likely present. The donor tested CMV seropositive, placing the donor among the 289 seropositive members of the cohort. Each donor provided a peripheral blood sample, and peripheral blood mononuclear cells were used for TCR beta sequencing. Genomic DNA was extracted from the blood cell samples with the Qiagen DNeasy Blood Extraction Kit. V sheds 4 bases and J sheds 8 bases, leaving 22 bases between their ends. The CDR3, cysteine through phenylalanine, is 16 amino acids long. Only the CDR3 region is kept as DNA, spanning 48 bases read in frame from base 1. CDR1 SGHRS and CDR2 YFSETQ were looked up in the germline V gene. Library construction relied on the immunoSEQ multiplex PCR assay. The multiplex PCR relied on a mix of 60 forward primers for TCR Vbeta segments and 13 reverse primers for TCR Jbeta segments. The CDR3 region of rearranged TCR beta genes was amplified from genomic DNA with a multiplex PCR assay. On the Illumina HiSeq System, the amplified TCR beta libraries were sequenced as 87-base-pair reads. The authors processed their data as follows. A later analysis tallied 80 million to 95 million unique TCR beta chains across the 610 or so repertoires, and 10 million to 11 million of those chains were shared by two or more donors. To remove PCR and sequencing errors, raw reads were error-corrected and collapsed into unique sequences using a nearest-neighbor algorithm that merged closely related sequences. V, D and J gene segments were assigned by aligning CDR3 sequences to IMGT reference sequences. For a sequence to be retained, a match of at least six nucleotides was required to both a V gene segment and a J gene segment. A rearrangement was called productive if the CDR3 had no stop codons and remained in frame with V and J, and every other rearrangement was called non-productive. CDR3 was defined by IMGT convention, running from the second conserved V-encoded cysteine to the conserved J-encoded phenylalanine. Sequences without an unambiguous match to a single V gene segment were excluded from the earlier analysis of approximately 560 of the donors. An earlier analysis of several hundred of the donors called V segments functional above 56.7% productive rearrangements and segregating when the between-donor standard deviation exceeded 5%. A statistical classification framework was developed to diagnose cytomegalovirus status using the catalog of TCR beta chain sequences. In a later analysis, TCR nucleotide sequences were compared against IMGT/GENE-DB human TR gene sequences so that V and J genes could be assigned. The TCRdist pipeline was used in a later analysis to assign CDR3 sequences and most-parsimonious VDJ recombination scenarios. In a later analysis, each TCR beta chain was defined by its CDR3 amino acid sequence together with its V-gene family, and reads without a unique V-gene family were excluded. A later analysis removed several hundred highly shared, low-generation-probability nucleotide sequences to deal with suspected cross-contamination and a sequencing artifact. For each public chain, a later analysis derived a clonal expansion index from normalized ranks of inferred template counts within each repertoire. In a later analysis, generation probabilities were computed using a VDJ recombination model fitted to out-of-frame rearrangements, and the results were checked against IGoR. In a later analysis, TCR-TCR, TCR-HLA and TCR-CMV co-occurrence was scored with hypergeometric tests, and a repertoire-size bias correction was applied to TCR pairs. False discovery rates were estimated in a later analysis by permuting HLA or CMV assignments 20 times. In a later analysis, co-occurring TCRs were grouped using DBSCAN, with TCRdist sequence similarity added in when clustering inside HLA-allele-positive subsets. Repertoires with fewer than 30,000 or more than 120,000 public chains were left out of co-occurrence clustering, as were a handful of repertoires with anomalous nucleotide sharing. Drawn from immuneACCESS, this table holds only the in-frame rearrangements with V and J called that TCRdb kept. Clones are partly lost; checked studies trace under half to an unresolved V gene and leave the rest unexplained. D and trimming come from the DNA, and the V and J calls and clone size come from that table. Recorded for this sample are some 160,000 clones; approximately 77% of them occurred a single time. Together, the top ten hold more than 2% of the sample.

Sequenced material: PBMCs. This sequence was found in a man aged 50 or older in good health and CMV-seropositive. Recombination linked TRBV5-1 to TRBJ2-1; TRBD2 could be the D gene, as 6 bases match. The DNA sequence reads TGCGCCAGCAGCCTGAGTGGAGGGAGCGGCACGGATGAGCAGTTCTTC. Translation gives CASSLSGGSGTDEQFF.